This T cell receptor beta chain was identified in a study of T-cell reconstitution after alpha-beta-depleted transplantation in children. The study, taken as a whole, reports: Elevated TCRbeta diversity at day 60 was traced, in some patients, to surviving recipient T cells and thymic progenitors. Expanded graft clones, several hundred of them, were reportedly the source of alpha-beta T cells about two months after transplant.

Unique molecular identifiers tagged the TCRbeta library. TCRdb re-called the PCR reads through MiXCR, storing one row per CDR3 protein. The table shows some 550,000 distinct CDR3 sequences, with 20% to 25% occurring only once. V lost 5 bases, J lost 2 bases, and 14 bases lay in between. CDR3 size: 15 residues. This clonotype was observed a single time. The antigen is undetermined. This sequence joins TRBV12-3 or TRBV12-4 and TRBJ2-3, with D perhaps matching TRBD2 (6 bases). The sequence derives from a boy younger than two who had a stem cell transplant for acute myeloid leukemia, so the T cells may come from the graft donor. The material was PBMCs, mostly from graft donor cells, obtained 360 days after TCRalphabeta/CD19-depleted stem cell transplant. CDR3 sequence reads: CASSPRGSTTDTQYF. CDR3 DNA: TGTGCCAGCAGTCCCCGGGGGTCAACCACAGATACGCAGTATTTT.